The rows below give T cell receptor beta chains drawn from one sample of a study of cytomegalovirus exposure and HLA in healthy donors. Method: immunoSEQ multiplex PCR; TCRdb's copy keeps in-frame clones and lacks some. Here the sample spans around 64,000 clones, around 82% being singletons. Sequencing used PBMCs. These receptor sequences come from a man aged 18 to 29 in good health and CMV-seropositive. The CDR3 runs from the conserved cysteine through the conserved F or W. The D gene is left open where the match is weak. Size tells how often a clone was seen (once, few, many) or the class of an expanded clone, and some rows leave it out.

size	J	V	D	CDR3	DNA
.	TRBJ2-7	TRBV14	TRBD2	CASSPGTSGSRGEQYF	TGTGCCAGCAGCCCGGGGACTAGCGGGAGTAGGGGCGAGCAGTACTTC
.	TRBJ1-5	TRBV5-7	.	CASSLAAGNQPQHF	TGTGCCAGCAGCTTGGCCGCGGGCAATCAGCCCCAGCATTTT
.	TRBJ2-7	TRBV6-9	TRBD2	CASSLGLAGGLGGQYF	TGTGCCAGCAGTTTGGGACTAGCGGGGGGGTTGGGGGGGCAGTACTTC
.	TRBJ1-1	TRBV9	.	CASSPQAGNTEAFF	TGTGCCAGCAGCCCCCAAGCAGGGAACACTGAAGCTTTCTTT
.	TRBJ2-4	TRBV6-1	.	CASSEAWRGPEIQYF	TGTGCCAGCAGTGAAGCCTGGCGCGGGCCTGAGATTCAGTACTTC
few	TRBJ1-5	TRBV28	.	CASRPSIQVQHF	TGTGCCAGCAGGCCTTCAATACAGGTCCAGCATTTT
.	TRBJ1-1	TRBV7-3	.	CASSLDSNTEAFF	TGTGCCAGCAGCTTAGACAGTAACACTGAAGCTTTCTTT
.	TRBJ2-3	TRBV2	.	CASSVYEYSTDTQYF	TGTGCCAGCAGTGTATATGAGTATAGCACAGATACGCAGTATTTT
few	TRBJ2-3	TRBV25-1	TRBD2	CASSATSGITDTQYF	TGTGCCAGCAGTGCGACTAGCGGGATCACAGATACGCAGTATTTT
.	TRBJ2-7	TRBV4-1	.	CASSQVTGQFYEQYF	TGCGCCAGCAGCCAAGTCACAGGGCAATTCTACGAGCAGTACTTC
.	TRBJ2-7	TRBV2	.	CASSERTVGYEQYF	TGTGCCAGCAGTGAACGGACAGTGGGCTACGAGCAGTACTTC
.	TRBJ1-6	TRBV14	.	CASSQDRTPNSPLHF	TGTGCCAGCAGCCAAGACAGGACACCTAATTCACCCCTCCACTTT
.	TRBJ1-1	TRBV10-1	.	CASSEQAETNTEAFF	TGCGCCAGCAGTGAACAGGCCGAGACGAACACTGAAGCTTTCTTT
.	TRBJ2-7	TRBV7-8	.	CASRERGSVNEQYF	TGTGCCAGTAGAGAAAGGGGGTCGGTGAACGAGCAGTACTTC
.	TRBJ1-2	TRBV27	.	CASSLSGGYYGYTF	TGTGCCAGCAGTTTATCGGGGGGGTACTATGGCTACACCTTC
.	TRBJ2-5	TRBV5-4	TRBD1	CASSGTGVGETQYF	TGTGCCAGCAGCGGTACAGGGGTGGGGGAGACCCAGTACTTC
.	TRBJ2-7	TRBV21-1	.	CASSKVQGAAPEQYF	TGTGCCAGCAGCAAAGTACAGGGAGCGGCACCCGAGCAGTACTTC
.	TRBJ2-5	TRBV30	.	CAWGAETQYF	TGTGCCTGGGGAGCAGAGACCCAGTACTTC
few	TRBJ2-1	TRBV6-1	.	CASSRTVPNEQFF	TGTGCCAGCAGCCGGACAGTCCCCAATGAGCAGTTCTTC
.	TRBJ2-7	TRBV5-6	TRBD1	CASSLFQGAALYEQYF	TGTGCCAGCAGCTTGTTTCAGGGGGCAGCGCTCTACGAGCAGTACTTC
.	TRBJ1-6	TRBV6-5	.	CASSQTEYNSPLHF	TGTGCCAGCAGTCAAACCGAGTATAATTCACCCCTCCACTTT
.	TRBJ1-1	TRBV10-3	.	CAIKRLDTEAFF	TGTGCCATCAAAAGGCTAGATACTGAAGCTTTCTTT
.	TRBJ2-2	TRBV2	.	CASSAHGQGNTGELFF	TGTGCCAGCAGTGCGCATGGGCAGGGGAACACCGGGGAGCTGTTTTTT
once	TRBJ2-7	TRBV28	TRBD1	CASLGQAYSYEQYF	TGTGCCAGCTTAGGACAGGCGTACTCCTACGAGCAGTACTTC
.	TRBJ1-1	TRBV11-3	TRBD1	CASSFGTGVTEAFF	TGTGCCAGCAGCTTCGGGACAGGGGTGACTGAAGCTTTCTTT
.	TRBJ2-5	TRBV7-2	.	CASSLGVYQETQYF	TGTGCCAGCAGTCTCGGGGTGTACCAAGAGACCCAGTACTTC
.	TRBJ1-1	TRBV2	.	CASRRGTGRDTEAFF	TGTGCCAGCAGGAGAGGTACAGGGAGGGACACTGAAGCTTTCTTT
once	TRBJ2-7	TRBV29-1	TRBD1	CSVGRQGDGEQYF	TGCAGCGTTGGCCGACAGGGGGACGGCGAGCAGTACTTC
.	TRBJ1-2	TRBV5-1	TRBD1	CASSPGQNYGYTF	TGCGCCAGCAGCCCGGGACAGAACTATGGCTACACCTTC
.	TRBJ2-3	TRBV5-4	.	CASSSPPPGTDTQYF	TGTGCCAGCAGCTCCCCGCCCCCAGGCACAGATACGCAGTATTTT
.	TRBJ2-3	TRBV7-8	TRBD1	CASSTSRDRARDTQYF	TGTGCCAGCAGCACAAGCCGGGACAGGGCACGGGATACGCAGTATTTT